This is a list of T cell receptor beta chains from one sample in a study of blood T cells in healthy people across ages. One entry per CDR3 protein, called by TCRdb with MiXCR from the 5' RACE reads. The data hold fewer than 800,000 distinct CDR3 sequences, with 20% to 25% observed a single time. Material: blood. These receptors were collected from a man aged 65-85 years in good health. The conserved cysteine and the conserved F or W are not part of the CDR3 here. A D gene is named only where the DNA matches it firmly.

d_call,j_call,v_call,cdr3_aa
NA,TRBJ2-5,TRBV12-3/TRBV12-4,ASSLVLRGGQY
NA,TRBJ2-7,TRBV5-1,ASSHRDLYEQY
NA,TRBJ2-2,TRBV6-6,ASSYSVSSARELF
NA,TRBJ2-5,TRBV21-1,ASSFPFVWTQY
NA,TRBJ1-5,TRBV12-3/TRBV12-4,ASSTGAAQPQH
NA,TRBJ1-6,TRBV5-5,ASSLGAWGRGSPLH
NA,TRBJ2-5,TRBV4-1,ASSQGWEPQY
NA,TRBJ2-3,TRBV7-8,ASSSQGGPDTQY
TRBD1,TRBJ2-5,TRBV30,AWSGRDRVLETQY
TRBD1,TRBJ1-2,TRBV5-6,ASSRGTGEANYGYT
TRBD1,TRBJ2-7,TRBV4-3,ASSQDTRGTGIHEQY
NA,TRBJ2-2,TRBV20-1,SAPLGGITGELF
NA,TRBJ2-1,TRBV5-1,ASSLGSDSYNEQF
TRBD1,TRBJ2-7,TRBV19,ASSSPRDRRTDEQY